This T cell receptor (beta chain) came from a study of OX40 agonist ivuxolimab in advanced cancers. At the level of the whole study: Ivuxolimab was an agonistic, fully human IgG2 monoclonal antibody directed against OX40 (CD134), a costimulatory receptor. Intravenous ivuxolimab was administered to patients every 2 weeks at six dose levels: 0.01, 0.1, 0.3, 1.5, 3 and 10 mg/kg. A male proportion of 70% to 90% and a mean age of 60 years, ranging from roughly 20 to 80, were recorded for the dose-escalation cohort. Of the approximately 54 dose-escalation patients, hepatocellular carcinoma was present in approximately 20, melanoma in around 15, renal cell carcinoma in 9 and head and neck cancer in 9. Patients were allowed to have had prior anti-PD-1, anti-PD-L1 or anti-CTLA-4 therapy, and around 40% of the dose-escalation patients had previously received checkpoint inhibitors. Partial responses occurred in three dose-escalation patients: two with cutaneous melanoma and one with hepatocellular carcinoma. Peripheral TCRbeta sequencing was intended to test whether TCR sequence diversity was altered and clonal T-cell expansion was caused by ivuxolimab. The monotherapy dose-escalation portion (N ≈ 52 patients) of the phase I ivuxolimab trial is reported in the paper. General findings and caveats noted by the study authors: At doses of 0.1 to 3.0 mg/kg, clonal expansion of both CD4+ and CD8+ T cells in blood was seen between baseline and week 6. Low levels of normalized T-cell clonal expansion were also shown by some nonresponding patients. The antigen specificity of the clonally expanded peripheral T cells was not determined. After ivuxolimab, more expanded clones were found on average in CD8+ T cells than in CD4+ T cells. Partial responders in the 0.1-3.0 mg/kg groups had among the lowest normalized peripheral clonal expansion, especially among CD8+ T cells.

The trial excluded patients who had a history of autoimmune disease or were on systemic immunosuppression. In every dose cohort, peripheral blood was drawn for TCR sequencing at baseline, cycle 4 day 1, and cycle 7 day 1. The samples were taken from a phase I, first-in-human, multicenter, open-label dose-escalation trial of ivuxolimab. Adults with locally advanced or metastatic melanoma, renal cell carcinoma, hepatocellular carcinoma or head and neck squamous cell carcinoma were enrolled in the trial. Before TCR sequencing, CD4+ T cells and CD8+ T cells from peripheral blood were sorted into separate populations. A note on this clone: The antigen it recognizes is unknown. No base qualities exist here, and no much larger clone lies one base off it.

The CDR3 measures 13 amino acids from cysteine to phenylalanine. The read is trimmed to its CDR3 DNA, 39 bases read in frame from base 1. Looking up the germline V gene yields CDR1 SGHTA and CDR2 FQGNSA. The V end gives up 5 bases and the J end 5 bases, leaving 6 bases in the junction not matched to a gene. Genomic DNA was isolated from the sorted cells so that the TCRbeta CDR3 region could be sequenced. TCRbeta CDR3 regions were sequenced using the immunoSEQ Assay. TCRdb limited this immuneACCESS table to in-frame rearrangements with V and J called. A share of clones is missing; checked studies link under half to unresolved V genes, and the rest is unexplained. Within this sample are approximately 130,000 clones, with more than 85% of them counted one time only. Over 0.8% of the sample comes from the top ten.

This chain is built from TRBV7-2 and TRBJ2-7; TRBD1 matches 7 bases in the middle. Material: CD4+ or CD8+ T cells sorted from blood, obtained in a trial of the OX40 agonist ivuxolimab. The clonotype originates from an adult with an advanced solid tumor such as melanoma, head and neck, liver or kidney cancer. The bases read TGTGCCAGCAGCAAAGACAGGGACCACGAGCAGTACTTC. The encoded protein is CASSKDRDHEQYF. Extended through the reference TRBV7-2 and TRBJ2-7 proteins, this CDR3 yields the full variable domain: GAGVSQSPSNKVTEKGKDVELRCDPISGHTALYWYRQSLGQGLEFLIYFQGNSAPDKSGLPSDRFSAERTGGSVSTLTIQRTQQEDSAVYLCASSKDRDHEQYFGPGTRLTVT.